The rows below give T cell receptor beta chains drawn from one sample of a study of vaccination and CD4 T cells after COVID-19. TCRdb reprocessed the PCR reads via MiXCR and lists one record per CDR3 protein. This table holds 15,000 to 20,000 distinct CDR3 sequences, roughly 41% found once. Their specific antigens are unknown. This specimen consisted of CD4+ T cells from blood, cultured in vitro, obtained after SARS-CoV-2 vaccination. The receptor set was obtained from a human donor who had recovered from COVID-19. CDR3s include the opening cysteine and the closing phenylalanine or tryptophan. D genes are given only for firm matches. Clone size, where shown, is once, few, many, or a class for clones that have expanded.

clone_size: NA; v_call: TRBV24-1; d_call: TRBD2; j_call: TRBJ2-3; cdr3_aa: CATSGLAGGYADTQYF; cdr3_nt: TGTGCCACCAGTGGCCTAGCGGGAGGTTATGCAGATACGCAGTATTTT
clone_size: few; v_call: TRBV20-1; d_call: TRBD1; j_call: TRBJ2-5; cdr3_aa: CSARHAGQGAHFETQYF; cdr3_nt: TGCAGTGCTAGACATGCGGGACAGGGGGCGCATTTCGAGACCCAGTACTTC
clone_size: NA; v_call: TRBV19; d_call: TRBD2; j_call: TRBJ2-5; cdr3_aa: CASSIRSSGRETQYF; cdr3_nt: TGTGCCAGTAGTATACGGTCTAGCGGGAGGGAGACCCAGTACTTC
clone_size: NA; v_call: TRBV18; d_call: NA; j_call: TRBJ1-2; cdr3_aa: CASSRGNYGYTF; cdr3_nt: TGTGCCAGCTCACGGGGTAACTATGGCTACACCTTC
clone_size: NA; v_call: TRBV6-1; d_call: TRBD1; j_call: TRBJ1-5; cdr3_aa: CASRWDRVSGQPQHF; cdr3_nt: TGTGCCAGCAGGTGGGACAGGGTATCGGGTCAGCCCCAGCATTTT
clone_size: NA; v_call: TRBV28; d_call: TRBD2; j_call: TRBJ2-5; cdr3_aa: CASSSGLAGGQETQYF; cdr3_nt: TGTGCCAGCAGTTCGGGACTAGCGGGAGGGCAAGAGACCCAGTACTTC
clone_size: NA; v_call: TRBV20-1; d_call: TRBD2; j_call: TRBJ2-5; cdr3_aa: CSAERGQETQYF; cdr3_nt: TGCAGTGCCGAGCGGGGACAAGAGACCCAGTACTTC
clone_size: few; v_call: TRBV5-1; d_call: NA; j_call: TRBJ1-1; cdr3_aa: CASSLDGRMNTEAFF; cdr3_nt: TGCGCCAGCAGCTTGGACGGACGTATGAACACTGAAGCTTTCTTT
clone_size: NA; v_call: TRBV6-1; d_call: TRBD1; j_call: TRBJ2-6; cdr3_aa: CASRGRTGAISGANVLTF; cdr3_nt: TGTGCCAGCAGGGGAAGGACAGGGGCTATCTCTGGGGCCAACGTCCTGACTTTC
clone_size: few; v_call: TRBV27; d_call: NA; j_call: TRBJ1-1; cdr3_aa: CASSFRQAEAFF; cdr3_nt: TGTGCCAGCAGTTTCAGACAAGCTGAAGCTTTCTTT
clone_size: medium-sized; v_call: TRBV27; d_call: NA; j_call: TRBJ2-7; cdr3_aa: CASRRDSYYEQYF; cdr3_nt: TGTGCCAGCAGGCGGGACTCTTACTACGAGCAGTACTTC
clone_size: NA; v_call: TRBV7-2; d_call: TRBD2; j_call: TRBJ2-7; cdr3_aa: CASSRGTSGLVVQEQYF; cdr3_nt: TGTGCCAGCAGCCGAGGGACTAGCGGGCTTGTTGTCCAAGAGCAGTACTTC
clone_size: NA; v_call: TRBV6-5; d_call: NA; j_call: TRBJ2-1; cdr3_aa: CASSYRASENEQFF; cdr3_nt: TGTGCCAGCAGTTATCGGGCTAGCGAAAATGAGCAGTTCTTC
clone_size: few; v_call: TRBV2; d_call: NA; j_call: TRBJ2-5; cdr3_aa: CASSVAETQYF; cdr3_nt: TGTGCCAGCAGCGTGGCAGAGACCCAGTACTTC
clone_size: NA; v_call: TRBV6-1; d_call: NA; j_call: TRBJ2-7; cdr3_aa: CASSPVAGATYEQYF; cdr3_nt: TGTGCCAGCAGTCCTGTGGCGGGGGCGACCTACGAGCAGTACTTC
clone_size: few; v_call: TRBV7-2; d_call: TRBD1; j_call: TRBJ1-2; cdr3_aa: CASSSPQGQNYGYTF; cdr3_nt: TGTGCCAGCAGCTCCCCCCAGGGACAGAACTATGGCTACACCTTC
clone_size: NA; v_call: TRBV6-2/TRBV6-3; d_call: NA; j_call: TRBJ2-7; cdr3_aa: CASSYSVYTVDSYEQYF; cdr3_nt: TGTGCCAGCAGTTACTCGGTCTACACTGTCGACTCCTACGAGCAGTACTTC
clone_size: NA; v_call: TRBV7-2; d_call: TRBD2; j_call: TRBJ2-4; cdr3_aa: CASSSRTSGLAKNIQYF; cdr3_nt: TGTGCCAGCAGCTCCCGGACTAGCGGGCTAGCCAAAAACATTCAGTACTTC
clone_size: few; v_call: TRBV29-1; d_call: NA; j_call: TRBJ1-1; cdr3_aa: CSVASGGWTEAFF; cdr3_nt: TGCAGCGTTGCTTCGGGGGGTTGGACTGAAGCTTTCTTT
clone_size: few; v_call: TRBV7-9; d_call: NA; j_call: TRBJ1-3; cdr3_aa: CASSLGTANSGNTIYF; cdr3_nt: TGTGCCAGCAGCTTAGGGACGGCTAACTCTGGAAACACCATATATTTT
clone_size: few; v_call: TRBV6-2/TRBV6-3; d_call: NA; j_call: TRBJ1-2; cdr3_aa: CASSFGYGYTF; cdr3_nt: TGTGCCAGCAGTTTCGGATATGGCTACACCTTC
clone_size: few; v_call: TRBV21-1; d_call: NA; j_call: TRBJ1-5; cdr3_aa: CASIVQDQPQHF; cdr3_nt: TGTGCCAGCATCGTACAGGATCAGCCCCAGCATTTT
clone_size: NA; v_call: TRBV20-1; d_call: NA; j_call: TRBJ2-1; cdr3_aa: CSADRPWGRNKYNEQFF; cdr3_nt: TGCAGTGCTGATCGTCCGTGGGGCAGAAATAAATACAATGAGCAGTTCTTC
clone_size: NA; v_call: TRBV5-4; d_call: TRBD1; j_call: TRBJ2-5; cdr3_aa: CASSFPTGEAQETQYF; cdr3_nt: TGTGCCAGCAGCTTCCCGACAGGGGAGGCCCAAGAGACCCAGTACTTC
clone_size: NA; v_call: TRBV6-2/TRBV6-3; d_call: NA; j_call: TRBJ2-1; cdr3_aa: CASRRGPAAGDNEQFF; cdr3_nt: TGTGCCAGCAGACGCGGGCCGGCTGCCGGGGACAATGAGCAGTTCTTC
clone_size: NA; v_call: TRBV20-1; d_call: NA; j_call: TRBJ2-3; cdr3_aa: CSAGGPNPDTQYF; cdr3_nt: TGCAGTGCTGGGGGACCGAATCCAGATACGCAGTATTTT
clone_size: NA; v_call: TRBV15; d_call: NA; j_call: TRBJ1-4; cdr3_aa: CATSLRGGEKLFF; cdr3_nt: TGTGCCACCAGCCTACGCGGGGGTGAAAAACTGTTTTTT
clone_size: NA; v_call: TRBV2; d_call: NA; j_call: TRBJ1-6; cdr3_aa: CASGTIPGDSPLHF; cdr3_nt: TGTGCCAGCGGGACTATCCCAGGAGATTCACCCCTCCACTTT
clone_size: NA; v_call: TRBV7-9; d_call: NA; j_call: TRBJ2-6; cdr3_aa: CASSVRVSGANVLTF; cdr3_nt: TGTGCCAGCAGCGTACGGGTCTCTGGGGCCAACGTCCTGACTTTC
clone_size: NA; v_call: TRBV20-1; d_call: NA; j_call: TRBJ2-5; cdr3_aa: CSARDWQQETQYF; cdr3_nt: TGCAGTGCTAGAGATTGGCAGCAAGAGACCCAGTACTTC
clone_size: NA; v_call: TRBV10-3; d_call: NA; j_call: TRBJ1-6; cdr3_aa: CAISNGGMGYNSPLHF; cdr3_nt: TGTGCCATAAGCAATGGGGGGATGGGGTATAATTCACCCCTCCACTTT
clone_size: NA; v_call: TRBV6-1; d_call: TRBD1; j_call: TRBJ1-2; cdr3_aa: CASSERDRSGYTF; cdr3_nt: TGTGCCAGCAGTGAAAGGGACAGAAGCGGCTACACCTTC
clone_size: NA; v_call: TRBV11-2; d_call: TRBD1; j_call: TRBJ1-5; cdr3_aa: CASSSQGALSNQPQHF; cdr3_nt: TGTGCCAGCAGCTCACAGGGGGCGTTGAGCAATCAGCCCCAGCATTTT
clone_size: NA; v_call: TRBV11-3; d_call: NA; j_call: TRBJ2-1; cdr3_aa: CASSQGPPFGNEQFF; cdr3_nt: TGTGCCAGCAGCCAAGGGCCCCCATTTGGGAATGAGCAGTTCTTC
clone_size: NA; v_call: TRBV20-1; d_call: NA; j_call: TRBJ1-2; cdr3_aa: CSAGTPRYGYTF; cdr3_nt: TGCAGTGCTGGCACCCCAAGATATGGCTACACCTTC
clone_size: NA; v_call: TRBV20-1; d_call: TRBD1; j_call: TRBJ1-2; cdr3_aa: CSASGTGGGGYTF; cdr3_nt: TGCAGTGCTAGCGGGACAGGGGGCGGTGGCTACACCTTC